The 8 T cell receptor beta chains given below trace back to one sample, sequenced in a study of T-cell reconstitution after alpha-beta-depleted transplantation in children (dated by TCRdb to 2016 to 2018). Library creation used PCR. TCRdb lists the instrument as Illumina HiSeq 2500. Molecular barcoding was employed in the preparation of TCR libraries, with unique molecular identifiers being used to normalize TCRbeta repertoire quantification. The public reads were reanalyzed by TCRdb: fastp trimming at Q25, MiXCR alignment, in-frame beta chains only. Merged by CDR3 protein, the rows form single entries marked with the most common genes and DNA. The sample table holds approximately 400,000 distinct CDR3 sequences, of which 11% were seen once. The ten largest clones represent approximately 5% of the sample. This sample comprised PBMCs from the stem cell graft donor, obtained from the stem cell graft. These receptors were taken from a human donor who donated a stem cell graft to a child with acute myeloid leukemia.

The J gene is TRBJ2-1, the V gene TRBV13; D is uncertain. The V gene's germline CDR1 is PRHDT and CDR2 FYEKMQ (reference sequence). The CDR3 extends over 14 amino acids. The germline V and J ends were trimmed by 3 bases and 5 bases, with 11 bases remaining between them. DNA of the CDR3: TGTGCCAGCAGCTTTCAAGACCAAGACAATGAGCAGTTCTTC. Translation: CASSFQDQDNEQFF.

This clonotype was counted many times. The chain links TRBV20-1 to TRBJ2-5, with unresolved D. The ends were cut back, 5 bases at V and 0 bases at J, with 10 bases in the middle. CDR1 is DFQATT and CDR2 is SNEGSKA in the germline V gene (reference sequence). This CDR3 has 13 amino acids. The CDR3: CSAHSSNQETQYF. The CDR3 DNA reads TGCAGTGCTCATTCGTCTAACCAAGAGACCCAGTACTTC.

This clonotype was found many times. The rearrangement joins TRBV27 to TRBJ2-1; tentative D call: TRBD1 (5 bases). Germline assignment: CDR1 MNHEY and CDR2 SMNVEV (reference sequence). Trimming shortened V by 3 bases and J by 10 bases, and 16 bases separated the two germline ends. CDR3 size: 14 residues. The CDR3 spells CASSLSPRVSEQFF. Written as DNA, the CDR3 is TGTGCCAGCAGTTTGTCCCCCAGGGTATCCGAGCAGTTCTTC.

This clonotype was recorded a few times. V and J are TRBV25-1 and TRBJ1-1; the D gene is possibly TRBD1 (5 bases). CDR1 is MGHDK and CDR2 is SYGVNS in the germline V gene. The germline V and J ends were trimmed by 6 bases and 7 bases, with 15 bases remaining between them. The CDR3 is made up of 13 amino acids. CDR3 residues: CASRGRVVSEAFF. The CDR3 DNA is TGTGCCAGCAGGGGGCGCGTAGTAAGTGAAGCTTTCTTT.

This clonotype was counted between two and nine times. The chain has TRBV3-1 and TRBJ2-1; D uncertain. Germline V gene lookup returns CDR1 LGHDT and CDR2 YNNKEL (reference sequence). V was pared by 2 bases and J by 0 bases, with 14 bases between. The CDR3 is 17 amino acids. The CDR3, as DNA: TGTGCCAGCAGCCAAAGACGTCCACCGAGCTCCTACAATGAGCAGTTCTTC. Its translation is CASSQRRPPSSYNEQFF.

This clonotype was picked up a small number of times. CDR3 protein: CSVSGDQFREQFF. The DNA for the CDR3 is TGCAGTGTCAGCGGGGACCAGTTCCGTGAGCAGTTCTTC. The rearrangement joins TRBV20-1 to TRBJ2-1, with 7 bases identical to TRBD2. The V and J ends lost 7 bases and 9 bases, in that order; junction bases with no gene match: 12. The CDR3 is made up of 13 amino acids. CDR1 and CDR2 (germline): DFQATT, SNEGSKA (reference sequence).

The gene calls are TRBV7-2 and TRBJ2-5; D is uncertain. The germline gives CDR1 SGHTA, CDR2 FQGNSA. Deletions cut 5 bases from V and 2 bases from J, with 12 bases between. This CDR3 spans 14 amino acids. CDR3 sequence: CASSGRRRQETQYF. DNA of the CDR3: TGTGCCAGCAGCGGACGAAGGAGACAAGAGACCCAGTACTTC.

There are many counts of this clonotype. The rearrangement links TRBV3-1 to TRBJ2-7; no reliable D call. V lost 3 bases to trimming and J lost 3 bases, with 9 bases between them. CDR1 and CDR2 from the germline V gene are LGHDT and YNNKEL (reference sequence). The CDR3 covers 13 residues. The CDR3 DNA is TGTGCCAGCAGCCAGGGCTCTAACTACGAGCAGTACTTC. Translation: CASSQGSNYEQYF.